Presented here are 30 T cell receptor beta chains from one specimen sequenced in a study of blood T cells in healthy people across ages. The authors ran a second PCR of roughly 6 to 11 cycles using a sample-barcoded 5' primer and a J-beta primer mix. TCRdb reprocessed the 5' RACE reads via MiXCR and lists one record per CDR3 protein. This sample yields 850,000 to 1,300,000 distinct CDR3 sequences, of which 40% to 55% are seen a single time; around 18% belongs to the top ten. What was sequenced was blood. These receptors were collected from a woman aged 60 to 75 in good health.

This clonotype was detected only a few times. This chain connects TRBV12-3 or TRBV12-4 to TRBJ2-5; perhaps TRBD1 as D (5 bases). The DNA end lines up better with TRBJ2-7; the J call may be wrong. The CDR3 runs 14 residues. CDR3 nucleotide sequence: TGTGCCAGCAGTTTAGGACCGACAGATTACGAGCAGTACTTC. Translated: CASSLGPTDYEQYF.

A few counts support this clonotype. The chain carries TRBV20-1 and TRBJ1-5, with 9 bases identical to TRBD1. The CDR3 is 16 residues long. Unmatched junction bases numbered 12, after V lost 6 bases and J lost 3 bases. Germline V lookup: CDR1 DFQATT, CDR2 SNEGSKA (reference sequence). Here the CDR3 reads CSALYTGTGNNQPQHF. CDR3 coding DNA: TGCAGTGCCTTATACACCGGGACAGGGAACAATCAGCCCCAGCATTTT.

The rearrangement joins TRBV20-1 to TRBJ2-7; 9 nucleotides match TRBD2. V was pared by 5 bases and J by 7 bases, with 9 bases of the junction left unmatched. CDR1 is DFQATT, CDR2 SNEGSKA, per germline (reference sequence). CDR3 length: 13 residues. CDR3 in DNA: TGCAGTGCTGGAGCGGGAGGACTGGGGGAGCAGTACTTC. Its translation: CSAGAGGLGEQYF.

In this sample, this clonotype turned up many times. This chain links TRBV27 with TRBJ2-3; 8 bases map to TRBD2. The CDR3 is 14 residues long. Germline V gene lookup returns CDR1 MNHEY and CDR2 SMNVEV (reference sequence). Losses at the gene ends were 6 bases for V and 2 bases for J; bases not matched to a gene: 4. CDR3 residues: CASRNSGITDTQYF. The CDR3 nucleotides are TGTGCCAGCAGAAATAGCGGGATCACAGATACGCAGTATTTT.

The chain uses TRBV15 and TRBJ2-3, with TRBD2 as a possible D gene (6 bases). Per germline, CDR1 LNHNV and CDR2 YYDKDF (reference sequence). Trimming took off 0 bases at V and 0 bases at J, with 10 bases between the two ends. The CDR3 has 16 amino acids. Here the CDR3 reads CATSRDRAGSTDTQYF. The CDR3 region has the DNA TGTGCCACCAGCAGAGATCGTGCGGGAAGCACAGATACGCAGTATTTT.

At least ten counts were recorded for this clonotype. The CDR3 protein is CASSITGSAYEQYF. CDR3 nucleotides: TGTGCCAGCAGTATCACAGGTTCTGCCTACGAGCAGTACTTC. The rearrangement links TRBV6-5 to TRBJ2-7, with a tentative D call TRBD1 (5 bases). The CDR3 covers 14 residues. The ends were cut back, 5 bases at V and 2 bases at J, with 13 bases in the middle. CDR1 is MNHEY and CDR2 is SVGAGI in the germline V gene.

The chain combines TRBV24-1 with TRBJ2-4, with D perhaps matching TRBD1 (6 bases). The assigned J gene may be wrong: the sequence end matches TRBJ2-7 better. The V gene's germline CDR1 is KGHDR and CDR2 SFDVKD. The CDR3 loop spans 14 amino acids. The CDR3 protein is CATSDATGSHEQYF. CDR3 coding DNA: TGTGCCACCAGTGATGCCACAGGGTCCCACGAGCAGTACTTC.

This clonotype was observed at least ten times. This chain uses TRBV6-1 with TRBJ2-5; no firm D call. Per the germline V gene, CDR1 is MNHNS and CDR2 is SASEGT. V lost 0 bases and J 4 bases, leaving 6 bases between the germline ends. The CDR3 totals 13 residues. This CDR3 reads CASSEALGETQYF. The CDR3 DNA is TGTGCCAGCAGTGAAGCGCTAGGAGAGACCCAGTACTTC.

V gene TRBV20-1 combines with J gene TRBJ2-5; D might be TRBD2 (5 bases). The germline V gene has CDR1 DFQATT and CDR2 SNEGSKA (reference sequence). The V end was cut by 4 bases, the J end by 0 bases, with 21 bases between. This CDR3 has 17 amino acids. The CDR3 sequence is CSATMSHGISYQETQYF. CDR3 DNA: TGCAGTGCTACAATGTCCCACGGGATTAGTTACCAAGAGACCCAGTACTTC.

This chain connects TRBV7-2 to TRBJ1-3; D is undetermined. The germline V gene has CDR1 SGHTA and CDR2 FQGNSA. This CDR3 spans 15 amino acids. Trimming pared 1 base from V and 10 bases from J, leaving 17 bases between. The CDR3 nucleotides read TGTGCCAGCAGCTTAGGGTTCGTTGCCTCAACAACCATATATTTT. Translation: CASSLGFVASTTIYF. Based on the CDR3 plus reference TRBV7-2 and TRBJ1-3, the full variable domain is GAGVSQSPSNKVTEKGKDVELRCDPISGHTALYWYRQSLGQGLEFLIYFQGNSAPDKSGLPSDRFSAERTGGSVSTLTIQRTQQEDSAVYLCASSLGFVASTTIYFGEGSWLTVV.

This clonotype showed up just a few times. The chain recombines TRBV9 with TRBJ2-4; no firm D call. The CDR3 runs to 15 residues. Germline lookup yields CDR1 SGDLS and CDR2 YYNGEE. The V end was cut by 4 bases, the J end by 0 bases, with 11 bases between. The CDR3 nucleotides are TGTGCCAGCAGCCCCGTGAAGGGAGCCAAAAACATTCAGTACTTC. Its translation: CASSPVKGAKNIQYF.

The chain recombines TRBV10-3 with TRBJ2-3; 8 bases match TRBD1. V lost 7 bases to trimming and J lost 0 bases; unmatched junction nucleotides: 3. CDR1 is ENHRY, CDR2 SYGVKD, per germline. CDR3 length equals 14 residues. In DNA form, the CDR3 reads TGTGCCATCAAGGGGACAGGCAGCACAGATACGCAGTATTTT. Translating it yields CAIKGTGSTDTQYF.

This clonotype was counted a few times. The rearrangement links TRBV29-1 to TRBJ2-4, with 7 bases aligning to TRBD2. The junction had 9 bases not matched to a gene; V was cut back by 7 bases and J by 0 bases. The germline gives CDR1 SQVTM, CDR2 ANQGSEA. The CDR3 length is 15 residues. CDR3 loop: CSAGGGRIAKNIQYF. The CDR3 nucleotides are TGCAGCGCGGGGGGTGGCAGAATAGCCAAAAACATTCAGTACTTC.

The genes are TRBV20-1 and TRBJ2-3; 9 bases are a match to TRBD1. This CDR3 has 16 amino acids. The V gene's germline CDR1 is DFQATT and CDR2 SNEGSKA (reference sequence). The ends lost 0 bases at V and 3 bases at J; junction bases unmatched: 7. CDR3 residues: CSARDPQGAGTDTQYF. DNA for the CDR3: TGCAGTGCTAGAGATCCACAGGGGGCTGGGACAGATACGCAGTATTTT.

This chain joins TRBV5-8 and TRBJ2-5; tentatively, D is TRBD1 (5 bases). The J call is in doubt because the DNA end fits TRBJ2-7 better. Germline V gene sequence: CDR1 SGHTS, CDR2 YDEGEE. This CDR3 comprises 15 residues. The CDR3 nucleotides are TGTGCCAGCAGCTTAATAAGTTCAAGGGGCCACGAGCAGTACTTC. This sequence encodes CASSLISSRGHEQYF.

The V gene is TRBV10-3, the J gene TRBJ2-3, with D perhaps TRBD2 (5 bases). Deletions cut 4 bases from V and 5 bases from J, with 10 bases between. CDR3 length equals 13 residues. Germline CDR1 and CDR2: ENHRY and SYGVKD. Here the CDR3 DNA reads TGTGCCATCAGTGGAGGGTCAGAAGATACGCAGTATTTT. Translating it yields CAISGGSEDTQYF.

V and J are TRBV12-3 or TRBV12-4 and TRBJ2-3; weak D call: TRBD1 (6 bases). CDR3 size: 15 residues. V was shortened by 7 bases and J by 0 bases, with 14 bases between the two germline ends. The CDR3 sequence: CASTPTGSSTDTQYF. The CDR3 DNA follows: TGTGCCAGCACCCCGACAGGATCTAGCACAGATACGCAGTATTTT.

Concerning this clonotype: This may be a read error: a much more frequent sequence differs by one nucleotide. V usage is TRBV12-3 or TRBV12-4 and J usage is TRBJ2-5; 8 positions agree with TRBD2. V trimming: 2 bases; J trimming: 11 bases; junction bases outside the gene matches: 19. This CDR3 spans 17 amino acids. CDR3 bases: TGTGCCAGCAGTTTAATCGGGGGGGGGACCTCAGGCAATGAGCAGTACTTC. This translates into CASSLIGGGTSGNEQYF.

This clonotype was counted once. The J gene is TRBJ2-7, the V gene TRBV18; tentative D call: TRBD1 (5 bases). CDR3 length equals 14 residues. Germline CDR1 and CDR2: KGHSH and LQKENI. V lost 8 bases, J lost 5 bases, and 19 bases lay in between. CDR3 protein: CASQGPGHVHEQYF. DNA of the CDR3: TGTGCCAGCCAGGGTCCCGGACACGTACACGAGCAGTACTTC. The variable domain in full, with the rest retrieved from reference TRBV18 and TRBJ2-7, is NAGVMQNPRHLVRRRGQEARLRCSPMKGHSHVYWYRQLPEEGLKFMVYLQKENIIDESGMPKERFSAEFPKEGPSILRIQQVVRGDSAAYFCASQGPGHVHEQYFGPGTRLTVT.

The V and J genes are TRBV27 and TRBJ2-7; 11 positions agree with TRBD1. The CDR3 extends over 14 amino acids. Germline loops: CDR1 MNHEY, CDR2 SMNVEV (reference sequence). V trimming: 4 bases; J trimming: 6 bases; junction bases outside the gene matches: 5. The CDR3 DNA reads as TGTGCCAGCAGTTGGGACAGGGGGTTGGGCGAGCAGTACTTC. Translation: CASSWDRGLGEQYF.

With regard to this clonotype: Its ends do not fully match the called genes, so a read error is possible. This sequence joins TRBV5-1 and TRBJ2-5, with D possibly being TRBD2 (6 bases). This CDR3 is built from 14 residues. The germline V gene has CDR1 SGHRS and CDR2 YFSETQ. The CDR3 reads CACSLAKREETQYF. In DNA, the CDR3 is TGCGCCTGCAGCTTGGCCAAGCGGGAAGAGACCCAGTACTTC.

This clonotype has only one observation. The rearrangement uses TRBV20-1 and TRBJ2-3; 11 bases line up with TRBD2. V trimming: 0 bases; J trimming: 3 bases; junction bases outside the gene matches: 5. The V gene's germline CDR1 is DFQATT and CDR2 SNEGSKA (reference sequence). The CDR3 consists of 16 residues. The CDR3 protein is CSARDPTSGKTDTQYF. The CDR3 nucleotides are TGCAGTGCTAGAGACCCGACTAGCGGGAAAACAGATACGCAGTATTTT.

Details on this clonotype: The junction departs from germline at one end; a sequencing error may be responsible. This chain uses TRBV5-1 with TRBJ2-1; TRBD2 agrees at 7 bases. Per the germline V gene, CDR1 is SGHRS and CDR2 is YFSETQ. The CDR3 runs to 15 residues. The CDR3 spells CASNLEAGANNEQFF. The CDR3 DNA reads as TGCGCCAGCAACTTGGAGGCGGGAGCCAACAATGAGCAGTTCTTC.

The CDR3 DNA sequence: TGTGCCAGCAGTTACGGCCTCGGGGCCCCGCAAGAGACCCAGTACTTC. Translation gives CASSYGLGAPQETQYF. This chain joins TRBV6-5 and TRBJ2-5; tentatively, D is TRBD1 or TRBD2 (5 bases each). The CDR3 contains 16 residues. V lost 2 bases and J 2 bases, leaving 15 bases between the germline ends. Germline CDR1 and CDR2: MNHEY and SVGAGI.

This chain links TRBV5-5 with TRBJ2-1, with TRBD1 identical over 9 bases. The CDR3 is 16 residues long. Germline lookup yields CDR1 SGHKS and CDR2 YYEKEE (reference sequence). The J segment lost 6 bases and the V segment lost 6 bases, leaving 13 bases of the junction unmatched. The CDR3, as DNA: TGTGCCAGCAACCGGGCCGGGACAGGGAATCTCAATGAGCAGTTCTTC. This gives the protein CASNRAGTGNLNEQFF.

The rearrangement joins TRBV7-9 to TRBJ1-1; the D gene is possibly TRBD1 (5 bases). CDR3 length: 13 residues. The V end lost 3 bases, the J end lost 7 bases, and 12 bases lay between the germline ends. Germline loops: CDR1 SEHNR, CDR2 FQNEAQ (reference sequence). This CDR3 is CASSFQGFGEAFF. The CDR3 DNA follows: TGTGCCAGCAGCTTCCAGGGCTTCGGTGAAGCTTTCTTT.

This clonotype was detected only a few times. V gene TRBV12-3 or TRBV12-4 combines with J gene TRBJ2-3, with 12 bases lining up with TRBD2. Germline trimming cut 0 bases from V and 3 bases from J; bases unmatched to any gene: 1. The CDR3 covers 16 residues. In DNA form, the CDR3 reads TGTGCCAGCAGTTTAGCGGGACTAGCGGGTACAGATACGCAGTATTTT. Encoded protein: CASSLAGLAGTDTQYF.

The chain carries TRBV4-1 and TRBJ2-1, with TRBD2 matching over 7 bases. The DNA matches TRBJ2-7 better at its end, which makes the J call doubtful. Germline-derived CDR1 and CDR2 are MGHRA and YSYEKL. This CDR3 has 17 residues. The CDR3 nucleotides read TGCGCCAGCAGCCAGTCGCGGGCTAGCGGCTCCTACAATGAGCAGTACTTC. Translating gives CASSQSRASGSYNEQYF.

The chain recombines TRBV6-2 or TRBV6-3 with TRBJ1-2; D ambiguous. This CDR3 region has 14 residues. Deletions cut 5 bases from V and 4 bases from J, with 14 bases between. CDR1 is MNHEY and CDR2 is SVGEGT in the germline V gene. DNA for the CDR3: TGTGCCAGCAGTCCACCGGGAACCACCTATGGCTACACCTTC. It translates to CASSPPGTTYGYTF.

The J gene is TRBJ2-5, the V gene TRBV9; 7 nucleotides agree with TRBD1. In germline, CDR1 is SGDLS, CDR2 YYNGEE. V gave up 4 bases and J gave up 1 base; unmatched junction bases: 10. The CDR3 totals 16 residues. The CDR3 spells CASSSYRGSSQETQYF. CDR3 sequence (DNA): TGTGCCAGCAGCTCCTACAGGGGATCCAGCCAAGAGACCCAGTACTTC.